Presented here are 4 T cell receptor beta chains from one specimen sequenced in a study of T-cell reconstitution after alpha-beta-depleted transplantation in children. Preparation of the TCRbeta library involved a method that used unique molecular identifiers. TCRdb processed the PCR reads anew with MiXCR; each CDR3 protein has one entry. The data contain about 350,000 distinct CDR3 sequences, around 15% of them singletons. Sequences were derived from PBMCs, mostly from graft donor cells, sampled 360 days after TCRalphabeta/CD19-depleted stem cell transplant. The receptors here all came from a male patient between 2 and 15 years old who had a stem cell transplant for acute lymphoblastic leukemia, so the T cells may come from the graft donor.

The gene calls are TRBV24-1 and TRBJ2-3; possibly TRBD2 for D (5 bases). The CDR3 has 13 residues. Per germline, CDR1 KGHDR and CDR2 SFDVKD. V was shortened by 1 base and J by 11 bases, with 12 bases between the two germline ends. The DNA for the CDR3 is TGTGCCACCAGTGATTTCCCGGGATCGGTGCAGTATTTT. As protein: CATSDFPGSVQYF.

This clonotype was recorded at least ten times. This chain uses TRBV3-1 with TRBJ2-3, with TRBD2 matching 7 bases. The germline V gene has CDR1 LGHDT and CDR2 YNNKEL (reference sequence). The CDR3 is 17 amino acids. With 0 bases clipped from V and 2 bases from J, the junction kept 8 bases outside the gene matches. This chain's CDR3 is CASSQDLASGNTDTQYF. The CDR3 DNA reads as TGTGCCAGCAGCCAAGATCTGGCTAGCGGTAACACAGATACGCAGTATTTT.

The rearrangement links TRBV19 to TRBJ2-7, with D unresolved. The V gene lost 8 bases and the J gene lost 3 bases, with 8 bases spanning the gap. Germline V gene data show CDR1 as LNHDA and CDR2 as SQIVND (reference sequence). The length of the CDR3 is 11 residues. The CDR3 DNA follows: TGTGCCAGTGGAGTACACTACGAGCAGTACTTC. Translated: CASGVHYEQYF.

The genes are TRBV20-1 and TRBJ2-7; D tentatively reads TRBD1 or TRBD2 (5 bases each). Germline CDR1 and CDR2: DFQATT and SNEGSKA (reference sequence). V lost 6 bases and J lost 0, with 18 bases in between. This CDR3 is 15 amino acids long. In DNA, the CDR3 is TGCAGTGCCGACGAGGGGTATACTTACTCCTACGAGCAGTACTTC. Amino acids: CSADEGYTYSYEQYF.